The 27 T cell receptor beta chains in this list originate from one sample, sequenced in a study of PD-1 blockade in mismatch repair-deficient tumors. The repertoire was sequenced with immunoSEQ multiplex PCR; TCRdb's copy has only in-frame clones and lacks some. This sample has about 49,000 clones, with under 85% found just once. Sequenced material: PBMCs, taken before pembrolizumab treatment. These receptors came from an adult with mismatch repair-deficient cancer.

This clone has just one count. The V gene is TRBV5-6, the J gene TRBJ1-4; 9 positions agree with TRBD1. Germline CDR1 SGHDT, CDR2 YYEEEE. This CDR3 has 15 residues. V was clipped by 1 base and J by 7 bases; unmatched bases: 5. CDR3: CASSLLQGASEKLFF. Written as DNA, the CDR3 is TGTGCCAGCAGCTTGTTACAGGGGGCCTCTGAAAAACTGTTTTTT.

This chain links TRBV18 with TRBJ1-2; 12 bases agree with TRBD1. The CDR3 totals 16 residues. The V gene's germline CDR1 is KGHSH and CDR2 LQKENI. V gave up 3 bases and J gave up 7 bases; unmatched junction bases: 9. CDR3 bases: TGTGCCAGCTCACCTACTAATCCGGGACAGGGGGCTGGCTACACCTTC. Residues: CASSPTNPGQGAGYTF. Full variable domain (outside the CDR3, taken from reference TRBV18 and TRBJ1-2): NAGVMQNPRHLVRRRGQEARLRCSPMKGHSHVYWYRQLPEEGLKFMVYLQKENIIDESGMPKERFSAEFPKEGPSILRIQQVVRGDSAAYFCASSPTNPGQGAGYTFGSGTRLTVV.

The J gene is TRBJ2-5, the V gene TRBV4-3; maybe TRBD1 (6 bases). With 0 bases removed from V and 6 bases from J, the gap between germline ends came to 11 bases. The germline gives CDR1 LGHNA, CDR2 YSLEER. CDR3 length: 14 residues. The CDR3 sequence: CASSQEATGQTQYF. CDR3 DNA: TGCGCCAGCAGCCAAGAGGCAACAGGGCAGACCCAGTACTTC.

The chain employs TRBV7-8 and TRBJ2-7; weak D call: TRBD1 (6 bases). The CDR3 sequence is 15 residues long. Trimming removed 6 bases from V and 0 bases from J, with 15 bases in between. Germline lookup yields CDR1 SGHVS and CDR2 FQNEAQ. The CDR3 spells CASRERTESSYEQYF. The CDR3 DNA sequence: TGTGCCAGCAGAGAAAGGACAGAATCCTCCTACGAGCAGTACTTC.

The chain combines TRBV28 with TRBJ1-1; weak D call: TRBD1 (5 bases). CDR1 and CDR2 (germline): MDHEN, SYDVKM. Trimming cost V 6 bases and J 4 bases, with 15 bases left between them. CDR3 length: 14 residues. CDR3 in amino acids: CASRSAGVGTEAFF. The DNA of the CDR3 is TGTGCCAGCAGATCAGCGGGGGTGGGCACTGAAGCTTTCTTT.

The genes are TRBV19 and TRBJ2-2; D perhaps matches TRBD2 (6 bases). V gave up 7 bases and J gave up 2 bases, with 14 bases separating them. Germline values: CDR1 LNHDA, CDR2 SQIVND (reference sequence). CDR3 length equals 15 residues. In DNA form, the CDR3 reads TGTGCCAGTACCTCAAGAGCGGGTAACACCGGGGAGCTGTTTTTT. Protein sequence: CASTSRAGNTGELFF.

CDR3 protein: CATSRGTSSSGANVLTF. CDR3 nucleotide sequence: TGTGCCACCAGCAGAGGGACTAGCAGCTCTGGGGCCAACGTCCTGACTTTC. This rearrangement joins TRBV15 to TRBJ2-6; 8 positions match TRBD2. Germline V gene lookup returns CDR1 LNHNV and CDR2 YYDKDF (reference sequence). CDR3 length: 17 amino acids. J lost 0 bases, V lost 1 base, and 2 bases had no gene match.

The chain joins TRBV18 to TRBJ2-3; D is uncertain. The CDR3 runs to 14 residues. CDR1 is KGHSH, CDR2 LQKENI, per germline. Trimming took 0 bases from V and 1 from J, leaving 5 bases between them. CDR3 protein: CASSPPAGTDTQYF. CDR3 DNA: TGTGCCAGCTCACCACCGGCCGGCACAGATACGCAGTATTTT.

This clone turned up a few times. The chain recombines TRBV25-1 with TRBJ2-5; 8 positions match TRBD2. The V gene end was trimmed by 2 bases and the J gene end by 5 bases; junction bases not matched to a gene: 10. This CDR3 has 16 amino acids. The germline CDR1 and CDR2 sequences are MGHDK and SYGVNS. In DNA, the CDR3 is TGTGCCAGCAGTGAAGGCACAGGGCGGGAGGTTGAGACCCAGTACTTC. Protein sequence: CASSEGTGREVETQYF.

This clone showed up just a few times. This chain connects TRBV5-1 to TRBJ2-7, with D maybe TRBD2 (5 bases). V was clipped by 4 bases and J by 1 base, with 15 bases between them. Germline values: CDR1 SGHRS, CDR2 YFSETQ. The CDR3 runs to 15 residues. CDR3 residues: CASSVSPRTSYEQYF. The CDR3 DNA sequence: TGCGCCAGCAGCGTGTCTCCCCGGACTTCCTACGAGCAGTACTTC.

This chain joins TRBV27 and TRBJ2-3; 11 nucleotides match TRBD2. The V segment lost 5 bases and the J segment 5 bases; nucleotides outside the gene matches: 6. In germline, CDR1 is MNHEY, CDR2 SMNVEV (reference sequence). The CDR3 has 15 amino acids. CDR3 loop: CASSQLAGVQDTQYF. The CDR3 DNA is TGTGCCAGCAGTCAACTAGCGGGAGTTCAAGATACGCAGTATTTT.

The V call is TRBV5-1, the J call TRBJ1-4; 8 nucleotides line up with TRBD1. Germline-derived CDR1 and CDR2 are SGHRS and YFSETQ. Trimming cost V 4 bases and J 7 bases; bases outside gene matches: 9. The CDR3 length is 15 residues. CDR3 region: CASSQTGTGGEKLFF. The CDR3, as DNA: TGCGCCAGCAGCCAGACCGGTACAGGGGGTGAAAAACTGTTTTTT.

The J gene is TRBJ1-4, the V gene TRBV9; possibly TRBD1 for D (6 bases). Germline-derived CDR1 and CDR2 are SGDLS and YYNGEE. The CDR3 is 15 residues long. V was clipped by 0 bases and J by 7 bases, with 13 bases between them. The CDR3 DNA reads as TGTGCCAGCAGCGTAGATCAGGGGAGAGGTGAAAAACTGTTTTTT. It specifies CASSVDQGRGEKLFF.

The CDR3 is CATSTGLTYEQYF. The CDR3 coding sequence is TGTGCCACATCGACAGGGCTAACCTACGAGCAGTACTTC. This sequence joins TRBV30 and TRBJ2-7; 7 nucleotides align to TRBD1. Germline CDR1 reads GTSNPN; CDR2 reads SVGIG (reference sequence). J lost 2 bases, V lost 8 bases, and 9 bases had no gene match. This CDR3 spans 13 amino acids.

This chain uses TRBV4-1 with TRBJ1-3; TRBD1 is a possible D gene (5 bases). Trimming removed 4 bases at V and 1 base at J, with 26 bases between. Germline V lookup: CDR1 MGHRA, CDR2 YSYEKL. The CDR3 spans 20 residues. CDR3 sequence reads: CASSPPPVGRDWRSGNTIYF. The CDR3 DNA sequence: TGCGCCAGCAGCCCACCACCCGTGGGCAGGGACTGGCGGTCTGGAAACACCATATATTTT.

The chain carries TRBV10-2 and TRBJ2-5; 7 positions match TRBD1. Germline V gene sequence: CDR1 WSHSY, CDR2 SAAADI. CDR3 length equals 14 residues. V lost 6 bases to trimming and J lost 1 base; unmatched junction nucleotides: 5. The CDR3 loop is CASRQGTFQETQYF. CDR3 bases: TGCGCCAGCAGACAGGGGACATTCCAAGAGACCCAGTACTTC.

The table lists this clone with a count of one. This chain links TRBV6-1 with TRBJ2-3; 7 bases map to TRBD1. Germline trimming cut 4 bases from V and 2 bases from J; bases unmatched to any gene: 9. This CDR3 comprises 16 residues. Per the germline V gene, CDR1 is MNHNS and CDR2 is SASEGT. The DNA of the CDR3 is TGTGCCAGCAGTGTGGGACAGACCAGATACACAGATACGCAGTATTTT. It is translated as CASSVGQTRYTDTQYF.

The rearrangement links TRBV11-2 to TRBJ2-1; 9 bases agree with TRBD2. V was pared by 8 bases and J by 9 bases, with 17 bases of the junction left unmatched. This CDR3 contains 16 residues. Germline assignment: CDR1 SGHAT and CDR2 FQNNGV. CDR3 region: CASLGGSGRTGIEQFF. The CDR3 bases are TGTGCCAGCCTGGGGGGGAGCGGGAGGACGGGGATTGAGCAGTTCTTC. Using reference TRBV11-2 and TRBJ2-1 for the parts outside the CDR3, the full variable domain is EAGVAQSPRYKIIEKRQSVAFWCNPISGHATLYWYQQILGQGPKLLIQFQNNGVVDDSQLPKDRFSAERLKGVDSTLKIQPAKLEDSAVYLCASLGGSGRTGIEQFFGPGTRLTVL.

The chain is built from TRBV4-1 and TRBJ2-1; D gene unclear. Germline V lookup: CDR1 MGHRA, CDR2 YSYEKL. Trimming removed 0 bases at V and 0 bases at J, with 12 bases between. CDR3 length: 17 residues. The CDR3 loop reads CASSQEPPPSSYNEQFF. In DNA, the CDR3 is TGCGCCAGCAGCCAAGAACCACCTCCCAGCTCCTACAATGAGCAGTTCTTC.

The V call is TRBV4-3, the J call TRBJ2-7; TRBD2 matches 7 bases. The CDR3 consists of 16 residues. The germline V gene encodes CDR1 LGHNA and CDR2 YSLEER. V trimming: 0 bases; J trimming: 3 bases; junction bases outside the gene matches: 8. The CDR3 reads CASSQESAGTIYEQYF. CDR3 DNA sequence: TGCGCCAGCAGCCAAGAATCTGCAGGGACTATCTACGAGCAGTACTTC.

The chain recombines TRBV5-1 with TRBJ2-2, with D tentatively TRBD1 (6 bases). There are 16 residues in the CDR3. Germline CDR1 SGHRS, CDR2 YFSETQ. Trimming took off 4 bases at V and 5 bases at J, with 18 bases between the two ends. The CDR3 region is CASSSSVRGATGELFF. The CDR3 nucleotides read TGCGCCAGCAGCAGCTCTGTCAGGGGTGCTACCGGGGAGCTGTTTTTT.

The V call is TRBV29-1, the J call TRBJ1-1, with D unclear. Trimming removed 4 bases at V and 5 bases at J, with 17 bases between. Germline values: CDR1 SQVTM, CDR2 ANQGSEA. This CDR3 contains 14 residues. The CDR3 spells CSVASAGRATEAFF. DNA for the CDR3: TGCAGCGTTGCGTCTGCGGGCCGGGCGACTGAAGCTTTCTTT.

The rearrangement links TRBV7-2 to TRBJ1-2, with 8 bases matching TRBD1. CDR3 length equals 14 residues. V trimming: 1 base; J trimming: 8 bases; junction bases outside the gene matches: 6. The germline CDR1 and CDR2 sequences are SGHTA and FQGNSA. CDR3 coding DNA: TGTGCCAGCAGCTTAGTGGACAGGGTGAGAGGCTACACCTTC. Protein product: CASSLVDRVRGYTF.

The rearrangement uses TRBV5-4 and TRBJ1-2, with unresolved D. Germline loops: CDR1 SGHNT, CDR2 YYREEE (reference sequence). The CDR3 is 15 residues long. Trimming stripped 1 base from V and 8 bases from J, with 18 bases between. CDR3 in amino acids: CASSLSAVRRHGYTF. The CDR3 DNA sequence: TGTGCCAGCAGCTTGTCGGCCGTTCGCCGCCACGGCTACACCTTC.

This clone was seen a handful of times. The rearrangement links TRBV30 to TRBJ1-1; D gene uncertain. The CDR3 is made up of 13 amino acids. Germline values: CDR1 GTSNPN, CDR2 SVGIG (reference sequence). V gave up 2 bases and J gave up 1 base, with 8 bases separating them. The CDR3 reads CAWSKTPNTEAFF. Here the CDR3 DNA reads TGTGCCTGGAGTAAAACACCGAACACTGAAGCTTTCTTT.

This chain connects TRBV16 to TRBJ1-5; D not certain. Trimming removed 0 bases from V and 5 bases from J, with 14 bases in between. The CDR3 is made up of 16 amino acids. Germline values: CDR1 KGHSY, CDR2 FQNENV. For the CDR3, the DNA is TGTGCCAGCAGCCAATCTGGCCCGCACCCTGATCAGCCCCAGCATTTT. It translates to CASSQSGPHPDQPQHF.

V is TRBV5-1 and J is TRBJ2-5; D unclear. The germline CDR1 and CDR2 sequences are SGHRS and YFSETQ. CDR3 length: 14 amino acids. Trimming shortened V by 2 bases and J by 1 base, and 9 bases separated the two germline ends. CDR3 protein: CASSLGSLQETQYF. Here the CDR3 DNA reads TGCGCCAGCAGCTTAGGAAGTCTCCAAGAGACCCAGTACTTC.